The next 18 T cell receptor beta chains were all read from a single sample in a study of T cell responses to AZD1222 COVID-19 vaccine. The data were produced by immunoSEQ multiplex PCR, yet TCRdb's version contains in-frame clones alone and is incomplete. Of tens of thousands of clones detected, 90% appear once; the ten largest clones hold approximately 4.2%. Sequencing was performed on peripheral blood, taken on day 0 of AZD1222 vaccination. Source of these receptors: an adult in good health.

The CDR3: CASSPRLAGGSYNEQFF. CDR3 sequence (DNA): TGCGCCAGCAGCCCACGACTAGCGGGGGGCTCCTACAATGAGCAGTTCTTC. V usage is TRBV5-1 and J usage is TRBJ2-1; 13 nucleotides line up with TRBD2. CDR3 size: 17 residues. Germline CDR1 SGHRS, CDR2 YFSETQ. The V and J ends lost 4 bases and 0 bases, in that order; junction bases with no gene match: 4.

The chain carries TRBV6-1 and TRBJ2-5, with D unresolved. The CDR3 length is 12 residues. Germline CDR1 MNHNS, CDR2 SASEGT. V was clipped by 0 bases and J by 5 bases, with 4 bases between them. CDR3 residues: CASSEARETQYF. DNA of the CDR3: TGTGCCAGCAGTGAAGCAAGGGAGACCCAGTACTTC.

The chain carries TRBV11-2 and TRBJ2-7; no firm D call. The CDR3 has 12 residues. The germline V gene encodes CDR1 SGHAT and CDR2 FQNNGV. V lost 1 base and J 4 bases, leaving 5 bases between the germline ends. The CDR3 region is CASSLAVYEQYF. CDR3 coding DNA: TGTGCCAGCAGCTTAGCGGTGTACGAGCAGTACTTC.

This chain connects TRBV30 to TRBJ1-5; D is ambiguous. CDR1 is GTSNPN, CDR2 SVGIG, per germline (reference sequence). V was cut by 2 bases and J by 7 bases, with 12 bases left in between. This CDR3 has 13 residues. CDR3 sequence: CAWSTDGRQPQHF. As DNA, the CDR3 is TGTGCCTGGAGTACGGACGGACGGCAGCCCCAGCATTTT.

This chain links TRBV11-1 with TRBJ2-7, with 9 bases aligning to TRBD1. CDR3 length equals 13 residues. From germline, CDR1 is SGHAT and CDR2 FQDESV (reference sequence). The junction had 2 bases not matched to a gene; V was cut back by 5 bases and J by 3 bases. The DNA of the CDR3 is TGTGCCAGCAGCAAGGGACAGGGCTACGAGCAGTACTTC. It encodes CASSKGQGYEQYF.

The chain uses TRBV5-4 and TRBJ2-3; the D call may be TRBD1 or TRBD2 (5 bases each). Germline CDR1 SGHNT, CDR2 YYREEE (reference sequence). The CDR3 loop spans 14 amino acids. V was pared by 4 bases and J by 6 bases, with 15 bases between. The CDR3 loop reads CASSEGTSGDTQYF. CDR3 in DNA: TGTGCCAGCAGCGAGGGGACGTCGGGGGATACGCAGTATTTT.

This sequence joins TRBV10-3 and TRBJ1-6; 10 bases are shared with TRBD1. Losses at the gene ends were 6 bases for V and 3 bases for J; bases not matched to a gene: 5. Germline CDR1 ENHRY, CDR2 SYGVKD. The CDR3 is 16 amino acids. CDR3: CAISGTGDRYNSPLHF. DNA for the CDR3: TGTGCCATCAGCGGGACAGGGGACCGCTATAATTCACCCCTCCACTTT.

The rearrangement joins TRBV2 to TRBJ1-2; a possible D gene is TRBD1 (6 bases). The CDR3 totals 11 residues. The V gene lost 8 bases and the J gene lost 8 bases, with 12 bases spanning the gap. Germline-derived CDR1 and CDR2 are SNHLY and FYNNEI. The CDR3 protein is CASSAGTGYTF. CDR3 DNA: TGTGCCAGCTCCGCCGGGACAGGCTACACCTTC.

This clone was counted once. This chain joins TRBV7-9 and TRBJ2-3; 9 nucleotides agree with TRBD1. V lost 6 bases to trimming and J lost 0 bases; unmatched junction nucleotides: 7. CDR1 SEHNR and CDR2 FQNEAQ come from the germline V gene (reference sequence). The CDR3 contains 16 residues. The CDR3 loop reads CASRIPGQGSTDTQYF. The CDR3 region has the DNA TGTGCCAGCAGGATACCGGGACAGGGTAGCACAGATACGCAGTATTTT.

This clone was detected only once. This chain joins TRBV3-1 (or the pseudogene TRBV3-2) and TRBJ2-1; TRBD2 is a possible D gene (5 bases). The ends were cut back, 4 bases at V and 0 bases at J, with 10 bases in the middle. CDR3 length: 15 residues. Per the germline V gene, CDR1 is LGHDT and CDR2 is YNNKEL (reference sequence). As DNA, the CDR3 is TGTGCCAGCAGCCTTAGCACTAGCTCCTACAATGAGCAGTTCTTC. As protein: CASSLSTSSYNEQFF.

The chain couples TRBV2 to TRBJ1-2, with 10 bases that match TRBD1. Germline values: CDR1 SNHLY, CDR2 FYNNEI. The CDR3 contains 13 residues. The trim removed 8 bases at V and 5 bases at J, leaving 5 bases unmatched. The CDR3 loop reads CASPGGQGYGYTF. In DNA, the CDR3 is TGTGCCAGCCCCGGGGGACAGGGGTATGGCTACACCTTC.

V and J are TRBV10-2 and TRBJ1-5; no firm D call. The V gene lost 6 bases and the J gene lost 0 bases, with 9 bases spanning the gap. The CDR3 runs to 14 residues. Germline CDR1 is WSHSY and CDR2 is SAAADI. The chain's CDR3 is CASSPTDSNQPQHF. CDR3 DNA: TGCGCCAGCAGCCCTACAGATAGCAATCAGCCCCAGCATTTT.

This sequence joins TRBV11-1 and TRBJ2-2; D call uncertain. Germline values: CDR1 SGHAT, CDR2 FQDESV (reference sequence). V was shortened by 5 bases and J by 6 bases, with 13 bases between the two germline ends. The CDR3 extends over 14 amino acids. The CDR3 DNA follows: TGTGCCAGCAGCCCATCCCAGGATTCCGGGGAGCTGTTTTTT. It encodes CASSPSQDSGELFF.

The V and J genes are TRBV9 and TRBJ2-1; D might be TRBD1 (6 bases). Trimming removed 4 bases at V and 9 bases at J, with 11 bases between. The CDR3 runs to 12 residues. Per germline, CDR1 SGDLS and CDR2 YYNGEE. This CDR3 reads CASSFNRVEQFF. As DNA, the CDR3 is TGTGCCAGCAGCTTCAACAGGGTTGAGCAGTTCTTC.

CDR3 DNA: TGTGCTAGTGGGCCCGGGGACTCTGGAAACACCATATATTTT. It translates to CASGPGDSGNTIYF. The chain uses TRBV12-5 and TRBJ1-3; unclear D gene. This CDR3 region has 14 residues. V gave up 6 bases and J gave up 0 bases, with 9 bases separating them. Germline V CDR1 and CDR2: LGHNT, FRNRAP.

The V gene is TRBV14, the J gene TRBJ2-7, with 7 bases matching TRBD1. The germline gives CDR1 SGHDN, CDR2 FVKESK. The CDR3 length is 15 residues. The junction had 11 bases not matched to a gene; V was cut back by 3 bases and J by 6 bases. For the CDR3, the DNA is TGTGCCAGCAGCCACCCGGGGACAGCTCGGCTCGAGCAGTACTTC. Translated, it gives CASSHPGTARLEQYF.

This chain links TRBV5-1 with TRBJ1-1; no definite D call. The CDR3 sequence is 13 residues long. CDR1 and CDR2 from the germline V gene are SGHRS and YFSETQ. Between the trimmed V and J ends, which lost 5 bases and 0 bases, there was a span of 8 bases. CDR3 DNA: TGCGCCAGCAGTCCCCTGGTGAACACTGAAGCTTTCTTT. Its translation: CASSPLVNTEAFF.

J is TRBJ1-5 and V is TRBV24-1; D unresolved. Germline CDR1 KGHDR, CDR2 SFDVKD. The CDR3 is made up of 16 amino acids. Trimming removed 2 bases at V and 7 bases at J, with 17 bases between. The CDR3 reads CATSDSASISEQPQHF. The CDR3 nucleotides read TGTGCCACCAGTGATTCGGCCTCTATCAGCGAGCAGCCCCAGCATTTT.